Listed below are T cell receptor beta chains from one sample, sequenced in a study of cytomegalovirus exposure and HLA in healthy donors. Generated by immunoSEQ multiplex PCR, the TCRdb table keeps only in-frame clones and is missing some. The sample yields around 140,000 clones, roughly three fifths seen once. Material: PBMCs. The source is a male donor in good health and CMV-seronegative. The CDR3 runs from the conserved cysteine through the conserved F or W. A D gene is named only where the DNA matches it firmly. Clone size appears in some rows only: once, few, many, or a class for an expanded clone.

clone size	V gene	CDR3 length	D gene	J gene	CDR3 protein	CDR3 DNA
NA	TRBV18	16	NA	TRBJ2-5	CASSPREQGVSGTQYF	TGTGCCAGCTCACCACGAGAACAGGGCGTTTCGGGGACCCAGTACTTC
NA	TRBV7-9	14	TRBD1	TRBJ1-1	CASSFPDRRTEAFF	TGTGCCAGCAGCTTCCCGGACAGGAGGACTGAAGCTTTCTTT
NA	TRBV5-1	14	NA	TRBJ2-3	CASSLAGYTDTQYF	TGCGCCAGCAGCTTGGCCGGGTACACAGATACGCAGTATTTT
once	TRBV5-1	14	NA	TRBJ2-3	CASSLGQGGDTQYF	TGCGCCAGCAGCTTGGGGCAGGGTGGAGATACGCAGTATTTT
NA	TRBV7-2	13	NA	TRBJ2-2	CASSLGRTGELFF	TGTGCCAGCAGCTTAGGGCGGACCGGGGAGCTGTTTTTT
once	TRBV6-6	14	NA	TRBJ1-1	CASSFGATDTEAFF	TGTGCCAGCAGTTTTGGGGCAACGGACACTGAAGCTTTCTTT
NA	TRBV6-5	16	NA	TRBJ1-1	CASSYSVQAPNTEAFF	TGTGCCAGCAGTTACTCGGTTCAGGCGCCGAACACTGAAGCTTTCTTT
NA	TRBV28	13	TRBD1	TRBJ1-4	CAVNRGTNEKLFF	TGTGCCGTTAACAGGGGGACTAATGAAAAACTGTTTTTT
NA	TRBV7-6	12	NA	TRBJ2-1	CASSLIRHEQFF	TGTGCCAGCAGCTTAATACGACACGAGCAGTTCTTC
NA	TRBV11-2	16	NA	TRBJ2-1	CASSFVPLSSYNEQFF	TGTGCCAGCAGCTTTGTTCCCCTGAGCTCCTACAATGAGCAGTTCTTC
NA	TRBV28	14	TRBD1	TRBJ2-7	CASGGWDRGYEQYF	TGTGCCAGCGGGGGCTGGGACAGGGGCTACGAGCAGTACTTC
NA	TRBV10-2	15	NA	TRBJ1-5	CASSDAQGSSPPQHF	TGCGCCAGCAGTGATGCTCAGGGAAGTAGCCCGCCCCAGCATTTT
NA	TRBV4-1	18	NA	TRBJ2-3	CASSQEGGQNPFTDTQYF	TGCGCCAGCAGCCAAGAAGGTGGACAGAACCCTTTCACAGATACGCAGTATTTT
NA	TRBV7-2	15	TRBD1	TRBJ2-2	CASRLQGAGTGELFF	TGTGCCAGCAGGCTACAGGGGGCGGGCACCGGGGAGCTGTTTTTT
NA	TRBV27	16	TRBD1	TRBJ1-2	CASSPNRGRISYGYTF	TGTGCCAGCAGTCCCAACAGGGGGCGTATTAGCTATGGCTACACCTTC
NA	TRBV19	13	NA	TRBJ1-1	CASSYRVNTEAFF	TGTGCCAGTTCGTACAGGGTGAACACTGAAGCTTTCTTT
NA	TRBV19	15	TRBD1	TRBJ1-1	CASSLWTGGLTEAFF	TGTGCCAGTAGTTTATGGACAGGGGGCTTAACTGAAGCTTTCTTT
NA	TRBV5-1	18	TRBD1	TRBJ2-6	CASPPGGRGLNGANVLTF	TGCGCCAGCCCACCTGGGGGCAGGGGGTTAAATGGGGCCAACGTCCTGACTTTC
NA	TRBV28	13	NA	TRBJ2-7	CASSPTGRDEQYF	TGTGCCAGCAGTCCGACAGGTCGTGACGAGCAGTACTTC
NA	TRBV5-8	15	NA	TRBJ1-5	CASSSHPYSNQPQHF	TGTGCCAGCAGCTCCCACCCCTATAGCAATCAGCCCCAGCATTTT
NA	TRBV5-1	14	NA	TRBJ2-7	CASSLGPGFDEQYF	TGCGCCAGCAGCTTGGGGCCGGGGTTCGACGAGCAGTACTTC
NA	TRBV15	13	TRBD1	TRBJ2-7	CATSRDRANEQYF	TGTGCCACCAGCAGGGACAGGGCCAACGAGCAGTACTTC
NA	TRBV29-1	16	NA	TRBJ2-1	CSVEAGVISSYNEQFF	TGCAGCGTTGAAGCGGGGGTTATAAGCTCCTACAATGAGCAGTTCTTC
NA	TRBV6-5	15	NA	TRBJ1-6	CASSYLQPDNSPLHF	TGTGCCAGCAGTTATTTACAGCCGGATAATTCACCCCTCCACTTT
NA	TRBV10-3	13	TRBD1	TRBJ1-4	CAIRQGLNEKLFF	TGTGCCATCAGACAGGGGTTAAATGAAAAACTGTTTTTT
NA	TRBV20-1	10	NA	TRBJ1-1	CSAEAGEAFF	TGCAGTGCAGAAGCAGGAGAAGCTTTCTTT
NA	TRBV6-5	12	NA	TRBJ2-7	CASSSEGYEQYF	TGTGCCAGCAGTTCTGAGGGCTACGAGCAGTACTTC
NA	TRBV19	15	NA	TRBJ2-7	CASSIDSRLAYEQYF	TGTGCCAGTAGTATAGATTCCAGGTTAGCCTACGAGCAGTACTTC
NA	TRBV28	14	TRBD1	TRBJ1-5	CASSLGTGNQPQHF	TGTGCCAGCAGTTTAGGGACAGGGAATCAGCCCCAGCATTTT
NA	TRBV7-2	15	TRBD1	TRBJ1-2	CASSLVGATGGGYTF	TGTGCCAGCAGCTTAGTTGGGGCCACAGGGGGTGGCTACACCTTC
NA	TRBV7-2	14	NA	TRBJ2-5	CASSFGLTSETQYF	TGTGCCAGCAGCTTCGGGTTGACTTCGGAGACCCAGTACTTC
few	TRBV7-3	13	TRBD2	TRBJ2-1	CASSLTGLQKQFF	TGTGCCAGCAGCTTAACGGGACTACAGAAGCAGTTCTTC
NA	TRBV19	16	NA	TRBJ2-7	CASSMVGGGAPYEQYF	TGTGCCAGTAGTATGGTTGGCGGGGGCGCCCCTTACGAGCAGTACTTC